This T cell receptor beta chain was recovered during a study of blood T cell repertoires in COVID-19. About the study: The United States, Italy and Spain were the sources of the acute and convalescent COVID-19 samples. Sources were T cells, B-cell-depleted T cells, or PBMCs; the material itself was cDNA or gDNA.

This CDR3 is 18 amino acids long. Germline trimming cut 0 bases from V and 3 bases from J; bases unmatched to any gene: 8. Germline V gene data show CDR1 as WNHNN and CDR2 as SYGVQD (reference sequence). Per the original data handling: Amplification from reference gene primers served as the basis for estimated nucleated cell counts. Only in-frame clones appear in the TCRdb table, and some are missing; sequencing was by immunoSEQ multiplex PCR. V and J calls plus clone size are reproduced from that table; the DNA served to infer D and trimming. The table lists about 290,000 clones, around four fifths of them singletons.

The sequence derives from a woman aged 45-60 years with active or convalescent COVID-19. The chain recombines TRBV10-1 with TRBJ2-1; 10 nucleotides align to TRBD2. The sequencing input was peripheral blood. Here the CDR3 reads CASSESRAGGNLYNEQFF. The CDR3 DNA sequence: TGCGCCAGCAGTGAGTCTCGAGCGGGAGGGAACCTCTACAATGAGCAGTTCTTC.